Here is one T cell receptor beta chain with its context. Its target is unknown. In the same sample, other DNA sequences code for this CDR3. Trimming removed 8 bases at V and 3 bases at J, with 12 bases between. The CDR3 contains 13 residues. The V gene's germline CDR1 is MNHEY and CDR2 SMNVEV (reference sequence). This specimen belongs to a study of shared clonotypes between healthy human individuals. Whole-study context: CD4 naive cells filled three plates per donor, CD4 memory three, CD8 naive two and CD8 memory one. Findings and caveats of the study: Represented diversity, genetic and exposure-history alike, was limited by few donors. Non-shared clonotypes displayed generation probabilities falling below those of clonotypes present in all four donors.

An even split of each subset's genomic DNA across several immunoSEQ plates was performed. Sequenced by immunoSEQ multiplex PCR; TCRdb stores in-frame clones only, minus some. The repertoire holds 2 million to 2.5 million clones, less than 95% seen once, with about 0.41% in the top ten. The clonotype was recovered from a man aged 18 to 29 in good health. Some clones in this sample may be carry-over from other donors' samples. V is TRBV27 and J is TRBJ2-3; possible D gene TRBD2, 6 bases. Sequenced: naive CD4+ T cells from PBMCs. The sample's subset: CD45RA+ positively selected. In DNA, the CDR3 is TGTGCCAGCTCTCGTCGGGGGACAGATACGCAGTATTTT. It specifies CASSRRGTDTQYF.